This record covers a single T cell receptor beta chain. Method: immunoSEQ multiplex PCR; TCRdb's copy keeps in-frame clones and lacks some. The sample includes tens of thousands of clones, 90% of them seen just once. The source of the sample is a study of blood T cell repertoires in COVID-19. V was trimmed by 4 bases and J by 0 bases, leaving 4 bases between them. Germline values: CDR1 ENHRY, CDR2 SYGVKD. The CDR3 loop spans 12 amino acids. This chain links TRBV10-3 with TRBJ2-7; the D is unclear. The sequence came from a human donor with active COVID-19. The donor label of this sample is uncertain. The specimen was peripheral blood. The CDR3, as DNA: TGTGCCATCAGTGTCTCCTCCTACGAGCAGTACTTC. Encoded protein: CAISVSSYEQYF.